Sequencing of this TCR beta chain was carried out in a study of cytomegalovirus exposure and HLA in healthy donors. The CDR3 is made up of 14 amino acids. The germline V gene encodes CDR1 SNHLY and CDR2 FYNNEI. J gave up 5 bases and V 4 bases, and 1 base lay outside the gene matches. Researchers ran the PCR with 60 Vbeta and 13 Jbeta primers. TCRdb keeps only in-frame clones here, not all; method: immunoSEQ multiplex PCR. Found here are about 190,000 clones, over 65% of them singletons; the top ten hold around 3.6%. The chain couples TRBV2 to TRBJ2-5; 13 bases are a match to TRBD2. The receptor's source is a man aged 40-49 years in good health and CMV-seropositive. The sequenced sample consisted of PBMCs. CDR3 sequence (DNA): TGTGCCAGCAGTGGGACTAGCGGGGGTGAGACCCAGTACTTC. This gives the protein CASSGTSGGETQYF.